The 2 T cell receptor beta chains listed next were all sequenced from one sample in a study of blood T cell repertoires in COVID-19. The repertoire was sequenced with immunoSEQ multiplex PCR; TCRdb's copy has only in-frame clones and lacks some. The data contain 60,000 to 80,000 clones, roughly 84% of them singletons. The sample consisted of peripheral blood. Every receptor here comes from a middle-aged man with active COVID-19.

The gene calls are TRBV3-1 (or the pseudogene TRBV3-2) and TRBJ1-2; TRBD1 agrees at 7 bases. The CDR3 sequence is 13 residues long. The germline V gene encodes CDR1 LGHDT and CDR2 YNNKEL (reference sequence). V dropped 3 bases and J dropped 5; count of bases not matched to a gene: 3. The CDR3 region has the DNA TGTGCCAGCAGCCAGACGACAGGGTATGGCTACACCTTC. This translates into CASSQTTGYGYTF.

The rearrangement joins TRBV18 to TRBJ2-7; tentative D call: TRBD1 (5 bases). CDR1 is KGHSH and CDR2 is LQKENI in the germline V gene. V was pared by 4 bases and J by 3 bases, with 13 bases between. The CDR3 has 14 amino acids. The CDR3: CASSRGFGDYEQYF. The CDR3 DNA sequence: TGTGCCAGCTCACGGGGCTTCGGTGACTACGAGCAGTACTTC.